A single sample is the source of the 13 T cell receptor beta chains below, sequenced in a study of a mutant IDH1 vaccine in newly diagnosed glioma. What these receptors recognize is not known. Clones were read by immunoSEQ multiplex PCR, and TCRdb kept only the in-frame ones, dropping some. In the table there are over 40,000 clones, roughly nine tenths of which are singletons. Time point denoted: week 35, safety follow-up. Each vaccine dose was 300 ug of mutant IDH1 20-mer peptide, with topical imiquimod. The specimen comprised PBMCs, sampled from a glioma patient whose treatment included an IDH1 peptide vaccine. These TCRs come from a man aged 35 to 55 with glioma.

The CDR3 nucleotides are TGTGCCAGCAGTCACCAAGGGACAGCTCAGACGTCCGGGGAGCTGTTTTTT. Encoded protein: CASSHQGTAQTSGELFF. The rearrangement joins TRBV27 to TRBJ2-2; 7 positions agree with TRBD1. The V gene's germline CDR1 is MNHEY and CDR2 SMNVEV (reference sequence). V lost 5 bases to trimming and J lost 6 bases; unmatched junction nucleotides: 15. CDR3 length equals 17 residues.

The chain carries TRBV7-2 and TRBJ1-1; TRBD1 might be the D (6 bases). The V gene's germline CDR1 is SGHTA and CDR2 FQGNSA. The CDR3 is 13 residues long. Trimming removed 5 bases at V and 7 bases at J, with 14 bases between. CDR3 sequence (DNA): TGTGCCAGCAGCCCCGGACAGTGGGGTGAAGCTTTCTTT. It is translated as CASSPGQWGEAFF.

V gene TRBV28 combines with J gene TRBJ2-2; D might be TRBD2 (5 bases). This CDR3 region has 14 residues. Looked up from germline, CDR1 is MDHEN and CDR2 is SYDVKM. Trimming removed 8 bases from V and 2 bases from J, with 12 bases in between. CDR3 amino acids: CASWERDNTGELFF. CDR3 bases: TGTGCCAGCTGGGAGAGGGATAACACCGGGGAGCTGTTTTTT.

This rearrangement joins TRBV21-1 to TRBJ2-1; the table's D gene call, TRBD2, was not cross checked with the DNA. TRBV21-1 is a recognized pseudogene. The CDR3 runs 16 residues. The CDR3 sequence: CALLAGPCGAYNEQFF. The CDR3 nucleotides are TGTGCCCTACTAGCGGGCCCATGCGGAGCCTACAATGAGCAGTTCTTC.

About this clone: Other DNA sequences in this specimen translate into the identical CDR3. V gene TRBV7-9 combines with J gene TRBJ2-1; 10 bases align to TRBD1. The junction had 5 bases not matched to a gene; V was cut back by 5 bases and J by 4 bases. This CDR3 spans 15 amino acids. The germline CDR1 and CDR2 sequences are SEHNR and FQNEAQ (reference sequence). CDR3 residues: CASSLGQGGYNEQFF. The CDR3 DNA sequence: TGTGCCAGCAGCCTAGGACAGGGGGGTTACAATGAGCAGTTCTTC. The full variable domain, with the rest looked up from reference TRBV7-9 and TRBJ2-1, is DTGVSQNPRHKITKRGQNVTFRCDPISEHNRLYWYRQTLGQGPEFLTYFQNEAQLEKSRLLSDRFSAERPKGSFSTLEIQRTEQGDSAMYLCASSLGQGGYNEQFFGPGTRLTVL.

The V call is TRBV6-1, the J call TRBJ2-7; D is undetermined. Germline V gives CDR1 MNHNS, CDR2 SASEGT. Trimming shortened V by 5 bases and J by 4 bases, and 12 bases separated the two germline ends. This CDR3 is built from 13 residues. The CDR3 reads CASSFNEKYEQYV. The CDR3 nucleotides read TGTGCCAGCAGTTTCAACGAGAAGTACGAGCAGTACGTC.

The genes are TRBV7-6 and TRBJ2-7; D ambiguous. V shed 2 bases and J shed 6 bases, with 14 bases lying between them. Germline loops: CDR1 SGHVS, CDR2 FNYEAQ. The CDR3 length is 14 residues. Here the CDR3 DNA reads TGTGCCAGCAGCTTAACCCCCACAGAAGGCGAGCAGTACTTC. This codes for CASSLTPTEGEQYF.

This clone was recorded only once. The chain is built from TRBV15 and TRBJ2-5; 12 bases match TRBD2. Losses at the gene ends were 5 bases for V and 5 bases for J; bases not matched to a gene: 9. CDR3 length equals 16 residues. Germline CDR1 and CDR2: LNHNV and YYDKDF (reference sequence). This CDR3 is CATSSTIGTSGETQYF. DNA for the CDR3: TGTGCCACCAGCTCTACGATAGGGACTAGCGGGGAGACCCAGTACTTC.

The chain links TRBV5-8 to TRBJ2-6; D ambiguous. The CDR3 contains 17 residues. The germline V gene has CDR1 SGHTS and CDR2 YDEGEE. Deletions cut 4 bases from V and 0 bases from J, with 14 bases between. The CDR3: CASSRIFGSSGANVLTF. In nucleotides, the CDR3 is TGTGCCAGCAGCCGGATTTTTGGTAGCTCTGGGGCCAACGTCCTGACTTTC.

The gene calls are TRBV5-4 and TRBJ1-1; D perhaps matches TRBD1 (6 bases). This CDR3 has 16 amino acids. The V end was cut by 1 base, the J end by 0 bases, with 13 bases between. The germline gives CDR1 SGHNT, CDR2 YYREEE (reference sequence). The CDR3, as DNA: TGTGCCAGCAGCTTGTGGAGGGGGGGTATGAACACTGAAGCTTTCTTT. Translation: CASSLWRGGMNTEAFF.

Here the CDR3 DNA reads TGTGCCAGCAGTACCCGGACAGGGGACCAGCCCCAGCATTTT. Protein product: CASSTRTGDQPQHF. The chain is built from TRBV27 and TRBJ1-5, with 9 nucleotides matching TRBD1. The CDR3 sequence is 14 residues long. CDR1 is MNHEY and CDR2 is SMNVEV in the germline V gene (reference sequence). With 5 bases clipped from V and 7 bases from J, the junction kept 6 bases outside the gene matches.

This chain joins TRBV19 and TRBJ2-7; D might be TRBD1 (5 bases). Looked up from germline, CDR1 is LNHDA and CDR2 is SQIVND (reference sequence). The CDR3 contains 13 residues. The germline V and J ends were trimmed by 3 bases and 7 bases, with 13 bases remaining between them. CDR3 residues: CASSMFRDGEQYF. The DNA for the CDR3 is TGTGCCAGTAGTATGTTCAGGGATGGAGAGCAGTACTTC.

This chain links TRBV2 with TRBJ2-3; the D gene is possibly TRBD2 (5 bases). Germline-derived CDR1 and CDR2 are SNHLY and FYNNEI. The V and J ends lost 2 bases and 0 bases respectively, with 9 bases between them. There are 15 residues in the CDR3. The DNA of the CDR3 is TGTGCCAGCAGTGAACAAGGAGGTAGCACAGATACGCAGTATTTT. Translating it yields CASSEQGGSTDTQYF.